The rows below give T cell receptor beta chains drawn from one sample of a study of PD-1 blockade in classical Hodgkin lymphoma. Produced via immunoSEQ multiplex PCR; TCRdb's table is partial and in-frame only. The data contain approximately 8,000 clones, roughly 86% of them singletons. This material consisted of CD8+ T cells from blood, taken at baseline. The source of these receptors is a human donor with classical Hodgkin lymphoma. Each CDR3 is given with its conserved first and last residue. A D gene is named only where the DNA matches it firmly. Only part of the rows carry a size: once, few, many, or a class if the clone is expanded.

size	V	D	J	CDR3	DNA
-	TRBV6-1	-	TRBJ1-5	CASRIQDYSNQPQHF	TGTGCCAGCAGGATACAGGATTATAGCAATCAGCCCCAGCATTTT
-	TRBV27	TRBD1	TRBJ2-7	CASSFRTGAYEQYF	TGTGCCAGCAGTTTCCGGACAGGCGCCTACGAGCAGTACTTC
few	TRBV11-2	-	TRBJ2-7	CASSFRHPYEQYF	TGTGCCAGCAGCTTTCGGCACCCCTACGAGCAGTACTTC
-	TRBV4-1	-	TRBJ2-3	CATSIGALLTDTQYF	TGCGCCACCTCAATCGGCGCCTTACTCACAGATACGCAGTATTTT
-	TRBV11-2	-	TRBJ2-3	CASSPDWDTQYF	TGTGCCAGCAGCCCCGATTGGGATACGCAGTATTTT
-	TRBV27	TRBD2	TRBJ2-1	CASSSGLAGVLEQFF	TGTGCCAGCAGTTCTGGACTAGCGGGAGTTCTTGAGCAGTTCTTC
-	TRBV19	-	TRBJ1-2	CASSGRGYTF	TGTGCCAGTTCCGGGCGGGGCTACACCTTC
few	TRBV7-6	TRBD1	TRBJ1-2	CASSFEHRGVGGGYTF	TGTGCCAGCAGCTTTGAACACAGGGGGGTCGGAGGTGGCTACACCTTC
-	TRBV18	TRBD2	TRBJ2-7	CASQDLAANYEQYF	TGTGCCAGCCAGGACCTAGCGGCAAACTACGAGCAGTACTTC
-	TRBV29-1	-	TRBJ2-1	CSVEGSSYNEQFF	TGCAGCGTTGAAGGAAGCAGTTACAATGAGCAGTTCTTC
-	TRBV6-1	-	TRBJ1-5	CASSEMVGGGNQPQHF	TGTGCCAGCAGTGAAATGGTGGGGGGGGGTAATCAGCCCCAGCATTTT
once	TRBV5-5	-	TRBJ2-1	CASSLGGSGYNEQFF	TGTGCCAGCAGCTTGGGCGGATCCGGCTACAATGAGCAGTTCTTC
-	TRBV11-1	-	TRBJ1-4	CASSLRGADEKLFF	TGTGCCAGCAGCTTAAGGGGTGCGGATGAAAAACTGTTTTTT
once	TRBV6-5	-	TRBJ2-1	CASSYEGLRYNEQFF	TGTGCCAGCAGTTACGAAGGATTACGCTACAATGAGCAGTTCTTC
-	TRBV11-2	-	TRBJ2-2	CASSATTGELFF	TGTGCCAGCAGCGCCACCACCGGGGAGCTGTTTTTT
-	TRBV14	-	TRBJ2-7	CASSPPLGHEQYF	TGTGCCAGCAGCCCCCCCCTTGGCCACGAGCAGTACTTC
-	TRBV10-3	TRBD2	TRBJ2-7	CAIIPTSGGRWEQYF	TGTGCCATCATTCCTACTAGCGGGGGTCGCTGGGAGCAGTACTTC
-	TRBV6-5	-	TRBJ1-1	CASSYSMAMNTEAFF	TGTGCCAGCAGTTACTCGATGGCCATGAACACTGAAGCTTTCTTT
-	TRBV5-5	-	TRBJ1-1	CASSSTGTREAFF	TGTGCCAGCAGCTCAACAGGGACCCGTGAAGCTTTCTTT
-	TRBV10-3	-	TRBJ2-6	CAISESAGANVLTF	TGTGCCATCAGTGAGTCCGCTGGGGCCAACGTCCTGACTTTC
-	TRBV7-9	-	TRBJ1-1	CASSNKPQGTEAFF	TGTGCCAGCAGCAACAAACCTCAGGGGACTGAAGCTTTCTTT
-	TRBV28	TRBD1	TRBJ1-5	CASSLDRENQPQHF	TGTGCCAGCAGCTTGGACAGGGAAAATCAGCCCCAGCATTTT
-	TRBV28	-	TRBJ1-5	CASSFDTGGNQPQHF	TGTGCCAGCAGTTTTGATACAGGAGGAAATCAGCCCCAGCATTTT
-	TRBV29-1	TRBD2	TRBJ2-1	CSVAGTSGTHEQFF	TGCAGCGTGGCCGGGACTAGCGGGACCCATGAGCAGTTCTTC
few	TRBV7-8	-	TRBJ1-5	CASSHPPGPQPQHF	TGTGCCAGCAGCCACCCTCCAGGCCCCCAGCCCCAGCATTTT
-	TRBV6-5	-	TRBJ1-1	CASAGRAGFPEAFF	TGTGCCAGCGCAGGACGGGCAGGGTTTCCTGAAGCTTTCTTT
-	TRBV7-2	-	TRBJ1-5	CASSLLYNNQPQHF	TGTGCCAGCAGCTTACTATATAACAATCAGCCCCAGCATTTT
-	TRBV5-1	TRBD1	TRBJ2-7	CASSLDGTATYEQYF	TGCGCCAGCAGCTTGGACGGGACAGCCACCTACGAGCAGTACTTC
-	TRBV4-1	-	TRBJ2-7	CASSQDWRGDGSYEQYF	TGCGCCAGCAGCCAAGATTGGCGAGGGGACGGCTCCTACGAGCAGTACTTC
-	TRBV27	-	TRBJ2-6	CASSWMGATGANVLTF	TGTGCCAGCAGTTGGATGGGGGCAACAGGGGCCAACGTCCTGACTTTC
few	TRBV15	TRBD1	TRBJ2-7	CATSRGTGENEQYF	TGTGCCACCAGCAGAGGTACAGGGGAAAACGAGCAGTACTTC
-	TRBV27	-	TRBJ2-7	CASRPIIMGRGSYEQYF	TGTGCCAGCAGACCGATAATAATGGGCAGAGGGTCCTACGAGCAGTACTTC
large	TRBV11-2	TRBD2	TRBJ2-5	CASSLDRLGRAWETQYF	TGTGCCAGCAGCTTAGATCGTCTCGGGAGGGCCTGGGAGACCCAGTACTTC
-	TRBV5-1	-	TRBJ2-5	CASSFSFETQYF	TGCGCCAGCAGCTTTAGCTTTGAGACCCAGTACTTC
-	TRBV2	TRBD2	TRBJ2-1	CASKLSGRPYNEQFF	TGTGCCAGCAAGCTAAGCGGGAGACCCTACAATGAGCAGTTCTTC
-	TRBV5-1	TRBD2	TRBJ2-3	CASTVGLETDTQYF	TGCGCCAGCACTGTGGGACTAGAAACAGATACGCAGTATTTT
-	TRBV6-1	-	TRBJ1-1	CAISDGIQDTEAFF	TGTGCCATCAGTGATGGAATTCAAGACACTGAAGCTTTCTTT
-	TRBV7-9	-	TRBJ2-5	CASSAALAPLLGETQYF	TGTGCCAGCAGCGCCGCCCTAGCGCCCTTGCTTGGGGAGACCCAGTACTTC
-	TRBV7-2	-	TRBJ2-7	CASSTNRDFKEQYF	TGTGCCAGCAGCACCAACCGGGACTTTAAAGAGCAGTACTTC
-	TRBV9	TRBD1	TRBJ2-5	CASSVAITGAGETQYF	TGTGCCAGCAGCGTAGCTATCACAGGGGCGGGAGAGACCCAGTACTTC
-	TRBV7-9	-	TRBJ1-2	CASSLVGGELANYGYTF	TGTGCCAGCAGCTTAGTTGGGGGCGAGTTAGCTAACTATGGCTACACCTTC
-	TRBV13	-	TRBJ2-1	CASSDYLGGNEQFF	TGTGCCAGCAGCGACTACCTCGGAGGTAATGAGCAGTTCTTC
-	TRBV10-2	TRBD2	TRBJ2-1	CASGSGSYNEQFF	TGCGCCAGCGGTAGCGGGAGCTACAATGAGCAGTTCTTC
-	TRBV27	-	TRBJ2-7	CASSLGEQYF	TGTGCCAGCAGTTTGGGTGAGCAGTACTTC
-	TRBV28	-	TRBJ2-1	CASSWAAGYNEQFF	TGTGCCAGCAGTTGGGCGGCGGGTTACAATGAGCAGTTCTTC
-	TRBV7-6	TRBD2	TRBJ2-2	CASSSRTSGSSNTGELFF	TGTGCCAGCAGCTCGCGGACTAGCGGGAGTTCAAACACCGGGGAGCTGTTTTTT
-	TRBV15	-	TRBJ1-5	CATSRALRDQPQHF	TGTGCCACCAGCCGAGCTCTCAGGGATCAGCCCCAGCATTTT
-	TRBV6-4	TRBD1	TRBJ1-6	CASRGDRGSEVNNSPLHF	TGTGCCAGCAGAGGGGACAGGGGTTCCGAAGTCAATAATTCACCCCTCCACTTT
-	TRBV11-2	-	TRBJ2-3	CASSLGLFQQYF	TGTGCCAGCAGCTTAGGGCTGTTTCAGCAGTATTTT
-	TRBV4-1	-	TRBJ2-7	CASSRGLEQYF	TGCGCCAGCAGCCGCGGGCTTGAGCAGTACTTC
-	TRBV11-2	-	TRBJ1-1	CASSPPAGGEAFF	TGTGCCAGCAGCCCCCCCGCGGGGGGCGAGGCTTTCTTT
-	TRBV11-2	-	TRBJ2-7	CASSPQVSYEQYF	TGTGCCAGCAGCCCACAGGTCTCCTACGAGCAGTACTTC
-	TRBV21-1	-	TRBJ1-1	CASSKGTGARFTEAFF	TGTGCCAGCAGCAAAGGGACAGGGGCTAGGTTCACTGAAGCTTTCTTT
large	TRBV29-1	-	TRBJ1-1	CSVWGGENSEAFF	TGCAGCGTGTGGGGGGGCGAGAACTCTGAAGCTTTCTTT
-	TRBV7-6	TRBD2	TRBJ2-2	CASSALAGGGTGELFF	TGTGCCAGCAGCGCCCTAGCGGGAGGAGGTACCGGGGAGCTGTTTTTT
-	TRBV19	TRBD2	TRBJ2-5	CASSSGLAGETQYF	TGTGCCAGTAGTTCAGGACTAGCGGGGGAGACCCAGTACTTC
-	TRBV5-1	-	TRBJ2-1	CASSLANPAKLGRDEQFF	TGCGCCAGCAGCTTGGCTAATCCAGCCAAGCTGGGCCGGGATGAGCAGTTCTTC
-	TRBV7-3	-	TRBJ2-7	CASSLGATYEQYF	TGTGCCAGCAGCTTAGGGGCAACCTACGAGCAGTACTTC
-	TRBV7-9	TRBD1	TRBJ2-7	CASSPRDRAAYEQYF	TGTGCCAGCAGCCCGCGGGACAGGGCAGCCTACGAGCAGTACTTC